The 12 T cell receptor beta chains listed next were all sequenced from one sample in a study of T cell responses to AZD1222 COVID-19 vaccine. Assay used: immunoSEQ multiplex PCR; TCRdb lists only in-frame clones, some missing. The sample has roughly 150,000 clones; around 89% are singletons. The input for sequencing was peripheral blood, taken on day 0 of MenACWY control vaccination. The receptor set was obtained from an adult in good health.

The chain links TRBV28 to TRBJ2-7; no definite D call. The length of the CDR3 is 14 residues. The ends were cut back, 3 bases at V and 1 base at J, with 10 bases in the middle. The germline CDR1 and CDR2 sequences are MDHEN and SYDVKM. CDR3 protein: CASSLAGRSYEQYF. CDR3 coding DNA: TGTGCCAGCAGTTTGGCAGGTCGGTCCTACGAGCAGTACTTC.

For the CDR3, the DNA is TGCAGCGTTGAAGAGAGGAGGGCCTACGAGCAGTACTTC. This translates into CSVEERRAYEQYF. The chain joins TRBV29-1 to TRBJ2-7; weak D call: TRBD2 (6 bases). V was clipped by 0 bases and J by 2 bases, with 8 bases between them. The germline V gene encodes CDR1 SQVTM and CDR2 ANQGSEA. The CDR3 is 13 residues long.

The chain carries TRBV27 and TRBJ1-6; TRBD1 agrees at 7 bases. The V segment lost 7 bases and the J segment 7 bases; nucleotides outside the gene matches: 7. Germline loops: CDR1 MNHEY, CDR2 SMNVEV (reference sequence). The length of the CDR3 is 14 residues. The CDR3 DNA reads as TGTGCCAGCACGACGGGACAGACCAATTCACCCCTCCACTTT. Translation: CASTTGQTNSPLHF.

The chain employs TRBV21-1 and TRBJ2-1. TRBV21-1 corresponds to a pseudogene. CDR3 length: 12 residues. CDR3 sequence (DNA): TGTGCCAGCAGTCGAGCTAGGACTGAGCAGTTCTTC. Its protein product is CASSRARTEQFF.

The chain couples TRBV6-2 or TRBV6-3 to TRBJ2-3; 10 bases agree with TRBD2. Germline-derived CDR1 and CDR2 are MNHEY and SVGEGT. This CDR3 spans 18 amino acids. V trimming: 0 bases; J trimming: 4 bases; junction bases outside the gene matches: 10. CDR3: CASSYSTFGLAASDTQYF. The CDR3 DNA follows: TGTGCCAGCAGTTACTCGACCTTCGGACTAGCGGCCTCAGATACGCAGTATTTT.

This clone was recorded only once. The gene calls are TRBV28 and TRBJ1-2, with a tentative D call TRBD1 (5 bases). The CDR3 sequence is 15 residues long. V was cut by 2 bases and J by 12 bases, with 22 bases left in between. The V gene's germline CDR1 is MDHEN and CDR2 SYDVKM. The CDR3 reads CASSLMSTAGTFNTF. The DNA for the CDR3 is TGTGCCAGCAGTTTAATGTCTACTGCAGGGACCTTCAACACCTTC.

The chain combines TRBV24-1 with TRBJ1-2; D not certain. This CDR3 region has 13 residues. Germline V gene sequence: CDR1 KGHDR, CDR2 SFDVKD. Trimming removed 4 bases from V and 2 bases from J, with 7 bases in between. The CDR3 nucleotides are TGTGCCACCAGTGAGGGCAGCAACTATGGCTACACCTTC. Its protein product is CATSEGSNYGYTF.

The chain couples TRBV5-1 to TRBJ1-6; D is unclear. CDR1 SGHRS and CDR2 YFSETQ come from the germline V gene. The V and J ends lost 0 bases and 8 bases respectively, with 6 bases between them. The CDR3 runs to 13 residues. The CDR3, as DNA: TGCGCCAGCAGCTTGGATGCGGATTCACCCCTCCACTTT. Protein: CASSLDADSPLHF.

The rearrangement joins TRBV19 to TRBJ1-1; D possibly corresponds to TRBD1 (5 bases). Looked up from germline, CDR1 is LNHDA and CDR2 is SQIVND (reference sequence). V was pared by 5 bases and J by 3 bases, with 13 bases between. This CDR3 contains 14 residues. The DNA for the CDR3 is TGTGCCAGTAGTTCCGGGGGAGGTGACACTGAAGCTTTCTTT. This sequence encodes CASSSGGGDTEAFF. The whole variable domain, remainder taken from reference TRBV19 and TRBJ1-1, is DGGITQSPKYLFRKEGQNVTLSCEQNLNHDAMYWYRQDPGQGLRLIYYSQIVNDFQKGDIAEGYSVSREKKESFPLTVTSAQKNPTAFYLCASSSGGGDTEAFFGQGTRLTVV.

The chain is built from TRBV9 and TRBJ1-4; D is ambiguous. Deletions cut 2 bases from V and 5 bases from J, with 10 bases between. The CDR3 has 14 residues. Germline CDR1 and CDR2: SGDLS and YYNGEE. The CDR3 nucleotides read TGTGCCAGCAGCGTCGGACGGTCCAATGAAAAACTGTTTTTT. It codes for CASSVGRSNEKLFF.

The CDR3 DNA reads TGTGCCAGCAGCTTAATGGGGGTCGGGCCTAGCAATCAGCCCCAGCATTTT. This gives the protein CASSLMGVGPSNQPQHF. The chain carries TRBV7-2 and TRBJ1-5; TRBD1 is a possible D gene (5 bases). Per germline, CDR1 SGHTA and CDR2 FQGNSA. Trimming pared 2 bases from V and 0 bases from J, leaving 14 bases between. The CDR3 extends over 17 amino acids.

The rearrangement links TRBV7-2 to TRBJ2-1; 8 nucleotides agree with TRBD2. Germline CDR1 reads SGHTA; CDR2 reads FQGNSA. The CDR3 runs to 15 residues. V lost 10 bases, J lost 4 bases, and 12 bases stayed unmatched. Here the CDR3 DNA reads TGTGCCAACGAGGGGGGAGCGGGGGATTACAATGAGCAGTTCTTC. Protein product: CANEGGAGDYNEQFF.